This TCR beta chain is drawn from a study of shared clonotypes between healthy human individuals. Study-wide results and limits: Exclusively blood specimens were collected; tissue repertoires likely differ.

An even split of each subset's genomic DNA across several immunoSEQ plates was performed. Assay used: immunoSEQ multiplex PCR; TCRdb lists only in-frame clones, some missing. The sample comprises about 470,000 clones, roughly 80% of which are singletons, and about 13% rests with the top ten. The CDR3 covers 17 residues. From germline, CDR1 is LNHDA and CDR2 SQIVND (reference sequence). V was shortened by 3 bases and J by 4 bases, with 19 bases between the two germline ends. With respect to this clone: Its cognate antigen is unknown.

The V and J genes are TRBV19 and TRBJ1-5, with D uncertain. This receptor was obtained from a woman aged 40 to 50 in good health. Some clones in this sample may be carry-over from other donors' samples. Source material: PBMCs. The CDR3 nucleotides read TGTGCCAGTAGTATCGTTTGGGAAGAACTAATAAATCAGCCCCAGCATTTT. Its protein product is CASSIVWEELINQPQHF.